This is a list of T cell receptor beta chains from one sample in a study of breast tumors, draining lymph nodes, adjacent tissues. In TCRdb, the multiplex PCR reads were re-called with MiXCR into one record per CDR3 protein. The sample contains approximately 120,000 distinct CDR3 sequences, less than 25% of which appear only once. The source material was axillary lymph node tissue. The receptors derive from a female donor with breast cancer. Some clones in this sample may be carry-over from other donors' samples. Each CDR3 is given without its conserved first and last residue.

j_call v_call cdr3_aa
TRBJ2-2 TRBV7-8 ASSLDYTGLAPGELF
TRBJ2-7 TRBV6-1 ASSSQGGSTYEQY
TRBJ2-6 TRBV2 ASSGGRGGANVLT
TRBJ2-5 TRBV7-3 ASSSGLAGETQY
TRBJ2-1 TRBV24-1 ATSARESYNEQF
TRBJ2-1 TRBV11-2 ASSPGQGEQL
TRBJ1-6 TRBV27 ASSLDGRAHNSPLH
TRBJ2-5 TRBV27 ASSRGQGRETQY
TRBJ2-3 TRBV14 ASSQVGGPDTQY
TRBJ1-2 TRBV19 ASTQEGMGGYT
TRBJ1-5 TRBV6-1 ASSGEYSNQPQH
TRBJ2-7 TRBV5-1 ASSFVPGDPGEQY
TRBJ2-3 TRBV10-3 AIKPGRSTDTQY
TRBJ1-3 TRBV7-8 ASSQGLGSGNTIY
TRBJ1-6 TRBV5-4 ASSPEGWTGDANSPLH
TRBJ2-1 TRBV6-6 ASSPTSGRAENEQF
TRBJ1-2 TRBV19 ASSIDLGYGYT
TRBJ2-2 TRBV5-5 ASSRSTGELF
TRBJ2-3 TRBV5-4 ASSLTGSLDTQY
TRBJ2-1 TRBV6-6 ASSQRSGTFPNEQF
TRBJ1-4 TRBV6-5 ASSTGGGEKLF
TRBJ2-7 TRBV2 ASSGYPKPEQY
TRBJ2-5 TRBV30 ASSFGTGNNQETQY
TRBJ2-1 TRBV10-3 ATAGQYNEQF
TRBJ2-3 TRBV19 ASSIAGTGGTDTQY
TRBJ2-7 TRBV28 ASSFGQPIGRYEQY
TRBJ1-3 TRBV28 ASSPPGQGTGNTIY
TRBJ2-4 TRBV27 ASSISSVKNIQY
TRBJ1-2 TRBV4-1 ASSQADRVYGYT
TRBJ2-5 TRBV10-3 AISENTGQGGTQY
TRBJ2-5 TRBV28 ASSSGTEETQY
TRBJ2-3 TRBV29-1 SVHLGTDTQY
TRBJ2-1 TRBV5-1 ASSPDGGVEQF
TRBJ2-7 TRBV10-1 ASSGGTGITDEQY
TRBJ2-7 TRBV4-1 ASSKGEDIYEQY
TRBJ2-7 TRBV20-1 SASKPGLAGPTLSYEQY
TRBJ2-7 TRBV2 ASSEAQSYEQY
TRBJ2-4 TRBV19 ASSIGGTGGDIQY
TRBJ2-2 TRBV5-6 ASSIGPDGELF
TRBJ2-2 TRBV27 ASSSPGQANTGELF
TRBJ2-7 TRBV30 AWSVRLAGVKSYEQY
TRBJ1-5 TRBV15 ATSDYRGAVSNQPQH
TRBJ1-1 TRBV2 ASSEGTEKAF
TRBJ1-5 TRBV6-5 ASRQGARQPQH
TRBJ1-2 TRBV6-2/TRBV6-3 ASSKKGAPRGYT
TRBJ1-5 TRBV28 ASSSGGQRQPQH
TRBJ1-5 TRBV7-2 ASSVGLHQPQH
TRBJ2-7 TRBV2 ASSEARAYEQY
TRBJ1-3 TRBV7-9 ASSSDRNSGNTIY
TRBJ2-7 TRBV20-1 SAIGTSGRYEQY
TRBJ2-3 TRBV27 ASSLGGGAGTDTQY
TRBJ2-3 TRBV27 ASSYGQLEGDTQY
TRBJ2-7 TRBV28 ASRISGDPGYEQY
TRBJ1-4 TRBV19 ASSRTGTNEKLF